This is a list of T cell receptor beta chains from one sample in a study of T cell repertoires in cytomegalovirus infection. TCRdb recomputed calls from the reads with MiXCR, one row per CDR3 protein. The data show hundreds of thousands of distinct CDR3 sequences, less than 40% seen once. No antigen has been identified for these receptors. The sample consisted of cultured CD8+ T cells from PBMCs, taken from culture after CMV antigen stimulation. Receptors were obtained from a human donor in good health (CMV status not recorded). Some clones in this sample may be carry-over from other donors' samples. CDR3s leave out the opening cysteine and the closing phenylalanine or tryptophan. The order of the fields is V gene, clone size, CDR3 length, CDR3 protein. A row's size may be missing; if present it is once, few, many or a size class.

V gene: TRBV29-1
clone size: -
CDR3 length: 13
CDR3 protein: SVPAEGPSGNTIY

V gene: TRBV7-9
clone size: -
CDR3 length: 14
CDR3 protein: ASSYSEFYFRDTQY

V gene: TRBV27
clone size: -
CDR3 length: 13
CDR3 protein: ASSPTELSYNEQF

V gene: TRBV14
clone size: few
CDR3 length: 11
CDR3 protein: ASSAANTGELF

V gene: TRBV27
clone size: once
CDR3 length: 13
CDR3 protein: ASSPAGQGFRGYT

V gene: TRBV12-3/TRBV12-4
clone size: -
CDR3 length: 13
CDR3 protein: ASSSLTVLNTEAF

V gene: TRBV7-8
clone size: many
CDR3 length: 13
CDR3 protein: ASSLGASRADTQY

V gene: TRBV27
clone size: -
CDR3 length: 15
CDR3 protein: ASSLSPGASSNNEQF

V gene: TRBV7-9
clone size: many
CDR3 length: 14
CDR3 protein: ASSPPGGEGNQPQH

V gene: TRBV25-1
clone size: few
CDR3 length: 13
CDR3 protein: ASSEFFSGTYGYT

V gene: TRBV10-3
clone size: few
CDR3 length: 11
CDR3 protein: GVRDSGGETQY

V gene: TRBV3-1
clone size: -
CDR3 length: 18
CDR3 protein: ASSLLAGAFPSESQETQY

V gene: TRBV12-3/TRBV12-4
clone size: many
CDR3 length: 15
CDR3 protein: ASSADREVGVNQPQH

V gene: TRBV14
clone size: few
CDR3 length: 14
CDR3 protein: ASSQETDRFSYEQY

V gene: TRBV7-6
clone size: many
CDR3 length: 11
CDR3 protein: ASSSLTTDTQY

V gene: TRBV18
clone size: many
CDR3 length: 14
CDR3 protein: ASSPPSSGPYNEQF

V gene: TRBV6-1
clone size: -
CDR3 length: 14
CDR3 protein: ASHSQRGDSYNEQF

V gene: TRBV19
clone size: few
CDR3 length: 14
CDR3 protein: ASSGNRAYGDYGYT

V gene: TRBV12-3/TRBV12-4
clone size: -
CDR3 length: 11
CDR3 protein: ASSSGGMGGYT

V gene: TRBV27
clone size: -
CDR3 length: 13
CDR3 protein: ASSLAPNTYNEQF

V gene: TRBV27
clone size: -
CDR3 length: 13
CDR3 protein: ASSLEGGFISPLH

V gene: TRBV7-8
clone size: few
CDR3 length: 15
CDR3 protein: ASSLWGSGGARNEQF

V gene: TRBV5-8
clone size: -
CDR3 length: 15
CDR3 protein: ASSLGVYSNSYNEQF

V gene: TRBV2
clone size: -
CDR3 length: 12
CDR3 protein: ASSVRTRDTEAF

V gene: TRBV27
clone size: -
CDR3 length: 15
CDR3 protein: ASSPMPPSVGTDTQY

V gene: TRBV6-6
clone size: -
CDR3 length: 11
CDR3 protein: ASSYADTGPLH